This T cell receptor (beta chain) originates from a study of blood T cell repertoires in COVID-19. Overall study: The samples span acute and convalescent COVID-19 from the United States, Italy and Spain.

What the recovered Cohort 3 donors had was two negative PCRs, clearance, or symptom resolution. Repertoires were generated with immunoSEQ multiplex PCR, while TCRdb's copy carries only in-frame clones and drops some. The sample has about 330,000 clones; 88% are singletons. The CDR3 contains 16 residues. Germline CDR1 reads MNHEY; CDR2 reads SVGAGI. Losses at the gene ends were 0 bases for V and 3 bases for J; bases not matched to a gene: 4. The sample taken for sequencing was PBMCs or T cells enriched from blood (not recorded which). This clonotype was obtained from a man aged 25-45 years who had recovered from COVID-19. The chain is built from TRBV6-5 and TRBJ2-3; 9 bases are a match to TRBD2. The CDR3 DNA sequence: TGTGCCAGCAGTTACTCGGGCGGGGGGGCGACAGATACGCAGTATTTT. Amino acids: CASSYSGGGATDTQYF.